What follows describes a single T cell receptor beta chain. The antigen remains undetermined. This record belongs to a study of shared clonotypes between healthy human individuals. The overall study: Per donor, three plates held CD4 naive cells, three held CD4 memory, two held CD8 naive and one held CD8 memory.

General study results and limits: The study sampled only blood, and tissue repertoires likely differ.

Per the germline V gene, CDR1 is SGHTA and CDR2 is FQGNSA. There are 14 residues in the CDR3. V was trimmed by 4 bases and J by 2 bases, leaving 10 bases between them. The assay was immunoSEQ multiplex PCR, and TCRdb's table has in-frame clones only and misses some. This sample has a few million clones; 80% to 95% occur once, and the top ten carry 0.39%. The chain recombines TRBV7-2 with TRBJ2-3, with D possibly TRBD1 on 6 matching bases. This receptor was identified in a young man in good health. Some clones in this sample may be carry-over from other donors' samples. Material for sequencing was naive CD4+ T cells from PBMCs. The sample's subset: CD45RA+ positively selected. CDR3 sequence (DNA): TGTGCCAGCAGCTCCAACAGGGACACAGATACGCAGTATTTT. This codes for CASSSNRDTDTQYF.